These 8 T cell receptor beta chains came from one sample sequenced in a study of PD-1 blockade in classical Hodgkin lymphoma. With no exception, relapse followed autologous stem cell transplantation in all patients, and brentuximab vedotin exposure varied. Only in-frame clones appear in the TCRdb table, and some are missing; sequencing was by immunoSEQ multiplex PCR. The sample includes 12,000 or so clones, more than 75% of them seen just once. The material sequenced was peripheral blood mononuclear cells (PBMCs), taken at baseline. These receptors came from a human donor with classical Hodgkin lymphoma.

J is TRBJ2-7 and V is TRBV10-2; TRBD2 matches at 13 bases. The CDR3 spans 15 residues. Trimming cost V 2 bases and J 3 bases; bases outside gene matches: 1. Germline assignment: CDR1 WSHSY and CDR2 SAAADI. The CDR3 protein is CASSEGLAGVYEQYF. CDR3 sequence (DNA): TGCGCCAGCAGTGAGGGACTAGCGGGAGTCTACGAGCAGTACTTC.

V and J are TRBV21-1 and TRBJ2-5; TRBD2 is the table's D call, not checked against the DNA. TRBV21-1 is recorded as a pseudogene. This CDR3 comprises 15 residues. CDR3 DNA sequence: TGTGCCAGCATCATCTCGGGGGGGGGCGGGGAGACCCAGTACTTC. It yields the protein CASIISGGGGETQYF.

The rearrangement joins TRBV4-2 to TRBJ1-4, with TRBD1 matching 9 bases. There are 16 residues in the CDR3. Germline assignment: CDR1 LGHNA and CDR2 YNFKEQ. The V segment lost 3 bases and the J segment 6 bases; nucleotides outside the gene matches: 8. CDR3 sequence reads: CASSHPPGQGDEKLFF. The CDR3 DNA is TGTGCCAGCAGCCACCCACCGGGACAGGGAGATGAAAAACTGTTTTTT.

The gene calls are TRBV5-1 and TRBJ1-4; TRBD1 matches at 7 bases. V lost 1 base, J lost 0 bases, and 3 bases stayed unmatched. This CDR3 spans 16 amino acids. Germline V gene lookup returns CDR1 SGHRS and CDR2 YFSETQ. CDR3 bases: TGCGCCAGCAGCTTGCCGGGACAGACAACTAATGAAAAACTGTTTTTT. Translated, it gives CASSLPGQTTNEKLFF.

J is TRBJ2-1 and V is TRBV9; possible D gene TRBD1, 7 bases. This CDR3 region has 16 residues. The V gene's germline CDR1 is SGDLS and CDR2 YYNGEE. Trimming took off 3 bases at V and 6 bases at J, with 19 bases between the two ends. The CDR3 protein is CASSGIPGQTSNEQFF. The CDR3 nucleotides read TGTGCCAGCAGCGGAATCCCGGGACAGACTAGCAATGAGCAGTTCTTC.

The V gene is TRBV21-1, the J gene TRBJ2-6; the table's D gene call, TRBD1, was not cross checked with the DNA. TRBV21-1 constitutes a pseudogene. This CDR3 spans 17 amino acids. CDR3 nucleotides: TGTGCCAACCCGGGACAGGGGGGTCCCTCTGGGGCCAACGTCCTGACTTTC. Amino acids: CANPGQGGPSGANVLTF.

This clone was seen a handful of times. The chain carries TRBV19 and TRBJ1-2, with D tentatively TRBD1 (5 bases). This CDR3 is 12 amino acids long. Germline CDR1 LNHDA, CDR2 SQIVND (reference sequence). Trimming left V 6 bases short and J 8 bases short, with 13 bases between. CDR3 nucleotide sequence: TGTGCCAGTAGCCTCGGGACGTTGGGCTACACCTTC. Its translation: CASSLGTLGYTF.

V usage is TRBV5-1 and J usage is TRBJ1-2; D gene unclear. Trimming took 4 bases from V and 0 from J, leaving 13 bases between them. CDR3 length equals 15 residues. Germline CDR1 SGHRS, CDR2 YFSETQ. The CDR3 nucleotides read TGCGCCAGCAGCCAGGCTACGACGCCTAACTATGGCTACACCTTC. Protein: CASSQATTPNYGYTF.